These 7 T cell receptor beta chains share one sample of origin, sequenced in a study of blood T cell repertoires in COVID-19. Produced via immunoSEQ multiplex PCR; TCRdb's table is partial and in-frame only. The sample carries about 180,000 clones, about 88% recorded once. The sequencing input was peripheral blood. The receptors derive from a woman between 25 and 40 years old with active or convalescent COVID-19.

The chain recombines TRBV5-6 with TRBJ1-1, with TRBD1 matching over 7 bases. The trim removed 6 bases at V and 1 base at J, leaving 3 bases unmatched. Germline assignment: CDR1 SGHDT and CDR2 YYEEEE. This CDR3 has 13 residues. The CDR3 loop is CASTRTGNTEAFF. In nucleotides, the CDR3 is TGTGCCAGCACCCGGACAGGGAACACTGAAGCTTTCTTT. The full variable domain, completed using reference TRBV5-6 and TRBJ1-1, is DAGVTQSPTHLIKTRGQQVTLRCSPKSGHDTVSWYQQALGQGPQFIFQYYEEEERQRGNFPDRFSGHQFPNYSSELNVNALLLGDSALYLCASTRTGNTEAFFGQGTRLTVV.

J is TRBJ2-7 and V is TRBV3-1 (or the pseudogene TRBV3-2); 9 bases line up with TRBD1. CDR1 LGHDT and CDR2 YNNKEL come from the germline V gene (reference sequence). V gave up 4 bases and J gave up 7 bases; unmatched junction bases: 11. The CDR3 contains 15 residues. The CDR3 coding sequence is TGTGCCAGCAGCCCTACCTCCGGGACAGGGTTGGAGCAGTACTTC. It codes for CASSPTSGTGLEQYF.

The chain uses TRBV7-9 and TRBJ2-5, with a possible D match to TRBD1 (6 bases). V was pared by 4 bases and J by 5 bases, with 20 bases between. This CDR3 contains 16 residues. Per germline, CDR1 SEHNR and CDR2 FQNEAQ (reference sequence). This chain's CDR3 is CASSSPQGLSVETQYF. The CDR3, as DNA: TGTGCCAGCAGCTCGCCACAGGGTCTTAGCGTGGAGACCCAGTACTTC.

This CDR3 is CASSFDRLRIAGANVLTF. Here the CDR3 DNA reads TGTGCCAGCAGTTTCGACAGGTTAAGGATAGCTGGGGCCAACGTCCTGACTTTC. The chain joins TRBV28 to TRBJ2-6; D might be TRBD1 (6 bases). CDR3 size: 18 residues. Trimming took off 3 bases at V and 2 bases at J, with 17 bases between the two ends. The germline CDR1 and CDR2 sequences are MDHEN and SYDVKM.

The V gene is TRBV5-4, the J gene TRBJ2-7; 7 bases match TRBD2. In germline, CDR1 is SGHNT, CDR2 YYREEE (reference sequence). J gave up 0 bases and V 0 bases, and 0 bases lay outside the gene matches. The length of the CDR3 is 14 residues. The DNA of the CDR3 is TGTGCCAGCAGCTTGGGCGGGGGCTCCTACGAGCAGTACTTC. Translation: CASSLGGGSYEQYF. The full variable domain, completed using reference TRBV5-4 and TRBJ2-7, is ETGVTQSPTHLIKTRGQQVTLRCSSQSGHNTVSWYQQALGQGPQFIFQYYREEENGRGNFPPRFSGLQFPNYSSELNVNALELDDSALYLCASSLGGGSYEQYFGPGTRLTVT.

The CDR3 DNA reads as TGTGCCAGCAGTCTGGACTGGGGAAATAATTCACCCCTCCACTTT. This codes for CASSLDWGNNSPLHF. The chain carries TRBV27 and TRBJ1-6, with D hard to call. The CDR3 extends over 15 amino acids. Germline V lookup: CDR1 MNHEY, CDR2 SMNVEV (reference sequence). V was cut by 5 bases and J by 5 bases, with 13 bases left in between.

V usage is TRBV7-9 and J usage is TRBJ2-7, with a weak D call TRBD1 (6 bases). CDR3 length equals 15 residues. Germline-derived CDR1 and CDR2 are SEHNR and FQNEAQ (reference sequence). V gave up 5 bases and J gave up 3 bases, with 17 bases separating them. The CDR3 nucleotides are TGTGCCAGCAGCGGGCCACAGGGTTTGGGCTACGAGCAGTACTTC. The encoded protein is CASSGPQGLGYEQYF.